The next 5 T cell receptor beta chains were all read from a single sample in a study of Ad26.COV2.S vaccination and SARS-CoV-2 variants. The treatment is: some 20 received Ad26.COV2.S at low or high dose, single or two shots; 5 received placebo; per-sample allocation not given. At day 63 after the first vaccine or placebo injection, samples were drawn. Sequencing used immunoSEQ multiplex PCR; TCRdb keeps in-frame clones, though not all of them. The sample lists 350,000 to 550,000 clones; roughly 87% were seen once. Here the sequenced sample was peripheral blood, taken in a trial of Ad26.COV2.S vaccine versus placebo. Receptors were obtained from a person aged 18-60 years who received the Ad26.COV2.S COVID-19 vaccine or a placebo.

The CDR3 loop reads CASSRYGNLRMFF. In DNA, the CDR3 is TGCGCCAGCAGCCGATACGGGAACTTACGAATGTTTTTT. The chain joins TRBV4-1 to TRBJ1-4; D gene uncertain. Germline V gives CDR1 MGHRA, CDR2 YSYEKL. With 4 bases removed from V and 15 bases from J, the gap between germline ends came to 18 bases. The CDR3 sequence is 13 residues long.

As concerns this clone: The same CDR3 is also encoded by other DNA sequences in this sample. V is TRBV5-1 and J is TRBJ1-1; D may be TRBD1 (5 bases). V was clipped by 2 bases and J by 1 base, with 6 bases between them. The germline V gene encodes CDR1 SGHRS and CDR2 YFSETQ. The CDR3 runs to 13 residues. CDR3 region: CASSFGGNTEAFF. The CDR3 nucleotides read TGCGCCAGCAGCTTTGGGGGGAACACTGAAGCTTTCTTT. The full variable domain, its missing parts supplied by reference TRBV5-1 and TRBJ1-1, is KAGVTQTPRYLIKTRGQQVTLSCSPISGHRSVSWYQQTPGQGLQFLFEYFSETQRNKGNFPGRFSGRQFSNSRSEMNVSTLELGDSALYLCASSFGGNTEAFFGQGTRLTVV.

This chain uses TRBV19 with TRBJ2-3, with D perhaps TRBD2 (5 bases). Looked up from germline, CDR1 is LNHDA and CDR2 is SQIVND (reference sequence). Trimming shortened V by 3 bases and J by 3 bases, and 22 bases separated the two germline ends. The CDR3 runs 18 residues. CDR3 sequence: CASSIRSRGGRGTDTQYF. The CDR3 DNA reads TGTGCCAGTAGTATCCGGAGTCGAGGAGGCCGGGGTACAGATACGCAGTATTTT.

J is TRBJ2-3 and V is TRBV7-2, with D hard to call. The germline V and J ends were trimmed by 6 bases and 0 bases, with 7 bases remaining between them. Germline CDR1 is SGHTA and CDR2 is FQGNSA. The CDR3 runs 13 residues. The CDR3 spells CASRDGSTDTQYF. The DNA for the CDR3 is TGTGCCAGCAGGGACGGTAGCACAGATACGCAGTATTTT. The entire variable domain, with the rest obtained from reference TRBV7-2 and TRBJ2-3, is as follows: GAGVSQSPSNKVTEKGKDVELRCDPISGHTALYWYRQSLGQGLEFLIYFQGNSAPDKSGLPSDRFSAERTGGSVSTLTIQRTQQEDSAVYLCASRDGSTDTQYFGPGTRLTVL.

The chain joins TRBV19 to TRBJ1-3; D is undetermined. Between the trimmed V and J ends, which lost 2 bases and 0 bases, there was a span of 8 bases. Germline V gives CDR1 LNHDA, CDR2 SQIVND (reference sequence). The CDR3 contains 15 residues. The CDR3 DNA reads TGTGCCAGTAGTATAAGTCCGTTCTCTGGAAACACCATATATTTT. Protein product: CASSISPFSGNTIYF.